The 10 T cell receptor beta chains below were found in one sample sequenced in a study of T cell clones after liver transplantation (dated 2019 in TCRdb). To prepare the library, the immunoSEQ multiplex PCR assay was applied. TCRdb's version of the immuneACCESS table is confined to in-frame rearrangements and falls short of the full clone set. An unresolved V gene accounts for under half of the shortfall where checked; the remainder is of unknown origin. The sample records around 100,000 clones, about 86% of which are singletons. Approximately 3% of the sample rests with the top ten. The source material was CD4+ T cells from blood, sampled about 50 months after liver transplant. The receptor source for this set is a human patient who received a liver transplant. Following a transplant, some T cells may be graft donor cells, not patient cells.

The chain recombines TRBV4-3 with TRBJ2-7; maybe TRBD1 (6 bases). CDR3 size: 14 residues. Germline loops: CDR1 LGHNA, CDR2 YSLEER. V lost 2 bases to trimming and J lost 0 bases, with 8 bases between them. CDR3 in amino acids: CASSQQGFSYEQYF. In DNA, the CDR3 is TGCGCCAGCAGCCAACAGGGGTTCTCCTACGAGCAGTACTTC.

This sequence joins TRBV7-8 and TRBJ1-5, with a weak D call TRBD1 (5 bases). Trimming took off 5 bases at V and 6 bases at J, with 11 bases between the two ends. The germline V gene encodes CDR1 SGHVS and CDR2 FQNEAQ. CDR3 size: 13 residues. In DNA form, the CDR3 reads TGTGCCAGCAGCCGTGGGGGGGTTCAGCCCCAGCATTTT. It encodes CASSRGGVQPQHF.

The chain combines TRBV13 with TRBJ2-2, with a tentative D call TRBD1 (6 bases). In germline, CDR1 is PRHDT, CDR2 FYEKMQ (reference sequence). With 5 bases removed from V and 1 base from J, the gap between germline ends came to 11 bases. The CDR3 is made up of 15 amino acids. The CDR3 loop reads CASSRRGQNTGELFF. The CDR3 DNA is TGTGCCAGCAGCCGCCGGGGACAGAACACCGGGGAGCTGTTTTTT.

This chain uses TRBV28 with TRBJ2-1; 15 positions agree with TRBD2. V was pared by 8 bases and J by 8 bases, with 7 bases of the junction left unmatched. CDR3 size: 15 residues. Per the germline V gene, CDR1 is MDHEN and CDR2 is SYDVKM. This CDR3 reads CASGTSGRIRDEQFF. The CDR3, as DNA: TGTGCCAGCGGGACTAGCGGGAGGATCAGGGATGAGCAGTTCTTC.

The chain links TRBV19 to TRBJ2-2; 11 positions match TRBD1. With 10 bases clipped from V and 7 bases from J, the junction kept 8 bases outside the gene matches. CDR1 is LNHDA, CDR2 SQIVND, per germline (reference sequence). CDR3 length: 14 residues. CDR3 loop: CATGGTGGNGELFF. CDR3 coding DNA: TGTGCCACCGGTGGGACAGGGGGTAACGGGGAGCTGTTTTTT.

This clone was observed a single time. This chain links TRBV5-1 with TRBJ2-1, with D unclear. Germline CDR1 SGHRS, CDR2 YFSETQ. CDR3 length equals 13 residues. Trimming pared 1 base from V and 4 bases from J, leaving 6 bases between. The CDR3 sequence: CASSLPPYNEQFF. Here the CDR3 DNA reads TGCGCCAGCAGCTTGCCGCCGTACAATGAGCAGTTCTTC.

The chain employs TRBV28 and TRBJ2-4; D tentatively fits TRBD1 or TRBD2 (5 bases each). The V gene's germline CDR1 is MDHEN and CDR2 SYDVKM. The CDR3 is made up of 14 amino acids. V was pared by 4 bases and J by 4 bases, with 11 bases between. CDR3 coding DNA: TGTGCCAGCAGTTCCGGGACGGAGAAAAACATTCAGTACTTC. Translating it yields CASSSGTEKNIQYF.

This chain uses TRBV18 with TRBJ1-3, with TRBD1 as a possible D gene (5 bases). The CDR3 length is 14 residues. Per germline, CDR1 KGHSH and CDR2 LQKENI. Trimming took off 6 bases at V and 1 base at J, with 10 bases between the two ends. The CDR3 here is CASSPDRSGNTIYF. CDR3 DNA: TGTGCCAGCTCTCCCGACAGATCTGGAAACACCATATATTTT.

V and J are TRBV15 and TRBJ1-1, with 11 bases that match TRBD1. Per germline, CDR1 LNHNV and CDR2 YYDKDF (reference sequence). V trimming: 3 bases; J trimming: 6 bases; junction bases outside the gene matches: 3. This CDR3 is 14 amino acids long. The CDR3 DNA is TGTGCCACCAGCAGGAGGGACAGGGGGGCTGAAGCTTTCTTT. Its protein is CATSRRDRGAEAFF.

The count of this clone is one. The chain recombines TRBV6-1 with TRBJ1-2, with TRBD1 matching 9 bases. The V and J ends lost 4 bases and 7 bases, in that order; junction bases with no gene match: 4. CDR1 and CDR2 (germline): MNHNS, SASEGT. This CDR3 has 13 amino acids. The CDR3 reads CASSGGTGPGYTF. The CDR3 DNA is TGTGCCAGCAGTGGCGGGACAGGGCCTGGCTACACCTTC.